This TCR beta chain was documented in a study of T cell repertoires in cytomegalovirus infection. Whole-study results and caveats: Accumulated public TCR beta family frequency recognized individuals carrying CMV together with the relevant HLA.

As to this clonotype: Its specificity is not known. At one boundary the junction diverges from the germline segment, which might be a read error.

Germline V gene lookup returns CDR1 MDHEN and CDR2 SYDVKM. This CDR3 region has 14 residues. TCRdb reprocessed the reads with MiXCR, giving one entry per CDR3 protein. The sample records some 700,000 distinct CDR3 sequences, roughly a third being singletons. The specimen was PBMCs. This chain links TRBV28 with TRBJ1-2; TRBD1 matches 9 bases. The TCR sequence derives from a human donor in good health (CMV status not recorded). Some clones in this sample may be carry-over from other donors' samples. CDR3 sequence: CACSWDRVSDLQTF. The DNA of the CDR3 is TGTGCCTGCAGTTGGGACAGGGTGTCGGATTTGCAGACCTTC.